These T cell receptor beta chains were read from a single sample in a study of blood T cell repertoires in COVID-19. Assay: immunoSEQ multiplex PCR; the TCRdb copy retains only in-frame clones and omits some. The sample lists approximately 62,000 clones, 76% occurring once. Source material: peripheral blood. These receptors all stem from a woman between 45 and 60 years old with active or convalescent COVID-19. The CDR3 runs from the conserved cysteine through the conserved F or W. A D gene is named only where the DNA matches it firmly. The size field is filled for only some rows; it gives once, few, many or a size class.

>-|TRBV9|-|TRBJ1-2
TGTGCCAGCAGCGTAGCGGGGGGGCCCGGCTACACCTTC
CASSVAGGPGYTF
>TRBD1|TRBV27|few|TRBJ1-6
TGTGCCAGCAGTTTATACGGGCAGGGGGCGGGTTCACCCCTCCACTTT
CASSLYGQGAGSPLHF
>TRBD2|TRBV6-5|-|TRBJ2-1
TGTGCCAGCAGTTACTCGGCGGGGGATTACAATGAGCAGTTCTTC
CASSYSAGDYNEQFF
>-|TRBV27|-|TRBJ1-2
TGTGCCAGCAGTCCGACAGTTGGCTATGGCTACACCTTC
CASSPTVGYGYTF
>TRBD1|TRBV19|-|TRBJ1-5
TGTGCCAGTACCTGGACAGGGATTAGCAATCAGCCCCAGCATTTT
CASTWTGISNQPQHF
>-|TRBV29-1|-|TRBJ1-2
TGCAGCGTTGAAGACCAGGGAAACTATGGCTACACCTTC
CSVEDQGNYGYTF
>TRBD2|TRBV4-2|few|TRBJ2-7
TGTGCCAGCAGCCAAGAGGGTACCGGGACTAGCGGGAGGAGGGCCTACGAGCAGTACTTC
CASSQEGTGTSGRRAYEQYF
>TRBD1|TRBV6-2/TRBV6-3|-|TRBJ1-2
TGTGCCAGCAGCGCCGCCAGGGGGGTTGCGAGCGGCTACACCTTC
CASSAARGVASGYTF
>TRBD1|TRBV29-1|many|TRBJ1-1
TGCAGCGTTGTCAGGGGGCCGGACACTGAAGCTTTCTTT
CSVVRGPDTEAFF
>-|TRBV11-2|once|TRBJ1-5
TGTGCCAGCAGCCCTAGCGGGGGGCGAGGAAATCAGCCCCAGCATTTT
CASSPSGGRGNQPQHF
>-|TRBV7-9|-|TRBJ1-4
TGTGCCACCCAAGAGAATGAAAAACTGTTTTTT
CATQENEKLFF
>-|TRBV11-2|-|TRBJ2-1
TGTGCCAGCAGCTTACCCCTGATAGCGGATAGCTCCTACAATGAGCAGTTCTTC
CASSLPLIADSSYNEQFF
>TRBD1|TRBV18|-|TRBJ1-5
TGTGCCAGCTCACCGATACAGGGGGCCCATCAGCCCCAGCATTTT
CASSPIQGAHQPQHF
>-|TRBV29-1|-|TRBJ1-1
TGCAGCGTCCAGGCGGACAGCCTTGAAGCTTTCTTT
CSVQADSLEAFF
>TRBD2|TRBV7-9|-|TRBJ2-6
TGTGCCAGCAGCCCCCGGTCCGCGGGGGCTGGGGCCAACGTCCTGACTTTC
CASSPRSAGAGANVLTF
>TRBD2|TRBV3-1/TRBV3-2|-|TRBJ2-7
TGTGCCAGCAGACCGGGACTAGCGGGAGGGCCACACGAGCAGTACTTC
CASRPGLAGGPHEQYF
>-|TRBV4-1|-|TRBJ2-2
TGCGCCAGCAGCCAAGATGGCGACGGTTACAGAGACACCGGGGAGCTGTTTTTT
CASSQDGDGYRDTGELFF
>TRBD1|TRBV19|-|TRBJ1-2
TGTGCCAGTAGTAGTTCCGGGACAGCTTATGGCTACACCTTC
CASSSSGTAYGYTF
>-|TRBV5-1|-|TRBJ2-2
TGCGCCAGCAGCTTGGATGGGGGAGGCACCGGGGAGCTGTTTTTT
CASSLDGGGTGELFF
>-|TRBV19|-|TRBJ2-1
TGTGCCAGTAGTACAAGCCCCGCAATCTACAATGAGCAGTTCTTC
CASSTSPAIYNEQFF
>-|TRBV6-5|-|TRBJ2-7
TGTGCCAGCAGTTACCGGGGAGGAGGTTCCTACGAGCAGTACTTC
CASSYRGGGSYEQYF
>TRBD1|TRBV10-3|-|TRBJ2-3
TGTGCCACCGGGACCCGACAGGGGATTAGGACAGATACGCAGTATTTT
CATGTRQGIRTDTQYF
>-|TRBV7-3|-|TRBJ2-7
TGTGCCAGCAGCTTAGGAGGCAGCAACTCCTACGAGCAGTACTTC
CASSLGGSNSYEQYF
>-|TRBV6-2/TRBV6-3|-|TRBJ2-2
TGTGCCAGCAGCCCCCGAGGCCAGGGCGGGGAGCTGTTTTTT
CASSPRGQGGELFF
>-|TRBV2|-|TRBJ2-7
TGTGCCAGCAGTGAAGACAGAAACTACGAGCAGTACTTC
CASSEDRNYEQYF
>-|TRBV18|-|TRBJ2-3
TGTGCCAGCTCACCCGGACTCTATACGCAGTATTTT
CASSPGLYTQYF
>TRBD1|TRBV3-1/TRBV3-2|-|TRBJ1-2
TGTGCCAGCAGCCGTACAGGGGATCAGCGTTTAACCAACTATGGCTACACCTTC
CASSRTGDQRLTNYGYTF
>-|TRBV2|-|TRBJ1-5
TGTGCCAGCAGTGAAGGGGAGAGTGGTAGGCAGCCCCAGCATTTT
CASSEGESGRQPQHF
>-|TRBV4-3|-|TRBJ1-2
TGCGCCAGCAGCCAAGATGGGGGCAGTAACTATGGCTACACCTTC
CASSQDGGSNYGYTF
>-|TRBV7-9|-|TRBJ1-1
TGTGCCAGCAGATCAGGGTGGATGAACACTGAAGCTTTCTTT
CASRSGWMNTEAFF
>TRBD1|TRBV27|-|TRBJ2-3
TGTGCCAGCAGTCCTGGACAGGGAACAGATACGCAGTATTTT
CASSPGQGTDTQYF
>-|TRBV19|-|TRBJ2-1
TGTGCCACCCCTGGGCGCCTCAAACTCAACAATGAGCAGTTCTTC
CATPGRLKLNNEQFF
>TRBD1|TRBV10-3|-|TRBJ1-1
TGTGCCATCAGTGACTACGCCGGGACAGCTGAAGCTTTCTTT
CAISDYAGTAEAFF
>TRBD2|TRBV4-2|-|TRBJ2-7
TGTGCCAGCAGCCAGAATCCAGGGACTAGCTCAGCCTACGAGCAGTACTTC
CASSQNPGTSSAYEQYF
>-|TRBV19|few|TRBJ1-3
TGTGCCAGCACCCCGGGTCAGGAGGCTGGAAACACCATATATTTT
CASTPGQEAGNTIYF
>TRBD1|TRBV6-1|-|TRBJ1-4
TGTGCCAGCAGTGACTACCGGGACAGGGGCGCCAATGAAAAACTGTTTTTT
CASSDYRDRGANEKLFF
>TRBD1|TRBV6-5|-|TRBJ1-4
TGTGCCAGCGGGCGGACAGGGGGGAATGAAAAACTGTTTTTT
CASGRTGGNEKLFF
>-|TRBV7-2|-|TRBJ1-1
TGTGCCAGCAGCCTACGATCGAACACTGAAGCTTTCTTT
CASSLRSNTEAFF
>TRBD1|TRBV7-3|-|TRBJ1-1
TGTGCCAGCAGCCCAGGGACAGGGAGTACTGAAGCTTTCTTT
CASSPGTGSTEAFF
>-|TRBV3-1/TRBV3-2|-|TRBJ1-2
TGTGCCAGCAGCCAAGATAGATTGTATGGCTACACCTTC
CASSQDRLYGYTF
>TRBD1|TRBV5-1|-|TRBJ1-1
TGCGCCAGCAGCCTTGGGACAGGGGTTGTCGGCACTGAAGCTTTCTTT
CASSLGTGVVGTEAFF
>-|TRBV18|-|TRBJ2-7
TGTGCCAGCTCACCAAACAGGGCCAGGGACGAGCAGTACTTC
CASSPNRARDEQYF
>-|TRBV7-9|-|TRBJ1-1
TGTGCCAGCAGTTTTACAGGGAACACTGAAGCTTTCTTT
CASSFTGNTEAFF
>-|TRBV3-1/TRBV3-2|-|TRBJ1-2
TGTGCCAGCAGCGAGACAGGACGGAATGGCTACACCTTC
CASSETGRNGYTF
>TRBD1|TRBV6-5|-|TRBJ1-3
TGTGCCAGCAGAATCGACAGGGAAGGAAACACCATATATTTT
CASRIDREGNTIYF
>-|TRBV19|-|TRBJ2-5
TGTGCCGTCGGGGGTAGCGGCCAAGAGACCCAGTACTTC
CAVGGSGQETQYF
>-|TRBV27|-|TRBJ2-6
TGTGCCAGCAGCCCCTGGGGCCTGAGGGGGGCCAACGTCCTGACTTTC
CASSPWGLRGANVLTF
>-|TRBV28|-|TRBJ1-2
TGTGCCAGCAAGGGCAGGGGAAGCACTCCCTATGGCTACACCTTC
CASKGRGSTPYGYTF
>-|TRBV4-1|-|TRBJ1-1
TGCGCCAGCAGCCAAGCTGACCACCGGGCCCAGGGGGAAGCTTTCTTT
CASSQADHRAQGEAFF
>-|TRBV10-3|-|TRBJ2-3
TGTGCCATCACTGCGGGGGATACGCAGTATTTT
CAITAGDTQYF
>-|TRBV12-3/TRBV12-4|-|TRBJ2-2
TGTGCCAGCAGTTACGGGAGAGCCGGGGAGCTGTTTTTT
CASSYGRAGELFF
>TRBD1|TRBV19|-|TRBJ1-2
TGTGCCAGTAGTACCGGACAGGGTAGAGGCTACACCTTC
CASSTGQGRGYTF
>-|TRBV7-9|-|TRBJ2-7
TGTGCCAGCAGCCCCGGCGGCAGTAAGGCCTACGAGCAGTACTTC
CASSPGGSKAYEQYF
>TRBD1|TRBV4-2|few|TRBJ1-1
TGTGCCAGCAGCCCGGGGACAGGGGAACCCTCTGAAGCTTTCTTT
CASSPGTGEPSEAFF
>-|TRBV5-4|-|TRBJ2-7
TGTGCCAGCAGCTTGTCAAGCATCCCCTACGAGCAGTACTTC
CASSLSSIPYEQYF